One sample yielded the 21 T cell receptor beta chains listed below, sequenced in a study of blood T cell repertoires in COVID-19. Produced via immunoSEQ multiplex PCR; TCRdb's table is partial and in-frame only. The sample shows approximately 220,000 clones, roughly 86% of them seen only once. The source material was peripheral blood. The source is a man between 60 and 75 years old with acute or convalescent COVID-19.

The genes are TRBV18 and TRBJ2-1; 8 positions agree with TRBD1. The CDR3 totals 15 residues. Germline V lookup: CDR1 KGHSH, CDR2 LQKENI. V lost 3 bases, J lost 8 bases, and 9 bases stayed unmatched. In DNA form, the CDR3 reads TGTGCCAGCTCACCTGCCGGACAGGGAGGTTATGAGCAGTTCTTC. Translation: CASSPAGQGGYEQFF.

The J gene is TRBJ2-5, the V gene TRBV7-6; a possible D gene is TRBD1 (7 bases). Trimming took 5 bases from V and 4 from J, leaving 20 bases between them. Germline CDR1 is SGHVS and CDR2 is FNYEAQ. The CDR3 is 16 amino acids. CDR3 bases: TGTGCCAGCAGCCTACGACAGGGATGGGGAGGAGAGACCCAGTACTTC. Its protein product is CASSLRQGWGGETQYF.

The chain joins TRBV7-2 to TRBJ2-5; 9 bases line up with TRBD1. This CDR3 has 15 residues. Unmatched junction bases numbered 7, after V lost 4 bases and J lost 4 bases. In germline, CDR1 is SGHTA, CDR2 FQGNSA. The CDR3: CASSWDPTGGETQYF. The CDR3 nucleotides are TGTGCCAGCAGCTGGGATCCGACAGGGGGAGAGACCCAGTACTTC.

The genes are TRBV7-9 and TRBJ1-3, with D hard to call. This CDR3 has 13 residues. Per germline, CDR1 SEHNR and CDR2 FQNEAQ (reference sequence). V was clipped by 4 bases and J by 4 bases, with 8 bases between them. The CDR3 reads CASSSLAGNTIYF. In DNA, the CDR3 is TGTGCCAGCAGCTCCTTGGCAGGAAACACCATATATTTT. The complete variable domain, with remaining parts taken from reference TRBV7-9 and TRBJ1-3, reads DTGVSQNPRHKITKRGQNVTFRCDPISEHNRLYWYRQTLGQGPEFLTYFQNEAQLEKSRLLSDRFSAERPKGSFSTLEIQRTEQGDSAMYLCASSSLAGNTIYFGEGSWLTVV.

The chain carries TRBV6-5 and TRBJ1-1; no clear D. This CDR3 is 12 amino acids long. Germline CDR1 MNHEY, CDR2 SVGAGI. Trimming took off 6 bases at V and 6 bases at J, with 11 bases between the two ends. The CDR3 reads CASRTRVSEAFF. CDR3 DNA sequence: TGTGCCAGCAGAACCCGGGTTTCTGAAGCTTTCTTT.

The rearrangement joins TRBV9 to TRBJ2-1; maybe TRBD2 (6 bases). CDR3 length equals 16 residues. Germline CDR1 is SGDLS and CDR2 is YYNGEE. V was cut by 0 bases and J by 0 bases, with 10 bases left in between. The CDR3 reads CASSVDGGYSYNEQFF. The CDR3 DNA follows: TGTGCCAGCAGCGTAGACGGGGGATACTCCTACAATGAGCAGTTCTTC.

This clone was seen just once. The chain carries TRBV6-2 or TRBV6-3 and TRBJ2-2; perhaps TRBD2 as D (6 bases). The CDR3 has 13 residues. CDR1 is MNHEY and CDR2 is SVGEGT in the germline V gene. V gave up 1 base and J gave up 7 bases, with 7 bases separating them. The CDR3 sequence: CASSYLGGGELFF. CDR3 nucleotide sequence: TGTGCCAGCAGTTACTTGGGAGGCGGGGAGCTGTTTTTT.

This clone was counted a few times. J is TRBJ1-2 and V is TRBV3-1 (or the pseudogene TRBV3-2); possibly TRBD1 for D (5 bases). V dropped 0 bases and J dropped 7 bases, with 15 bases sitting between them. The CDR3 is 15 residues long. Germline V gene data show CDR1 as LGHDT and CDR2 as YNNKEL (reference sequence). The CDR3 bases are TGTGCCAGCAGCCAAGATCTCCAACAGGCTAGTGGCTACACCTTC. This encodes CASSQDLQQASGYTF.

The chain couples TRBV6-2 or TRBV6-3 to TRBJ2-7, with TRBD2 matching over 11 bases. The junction had 6 bases not matched to a gene; V was cut back by 5 bases and J by 3 bases. Per germline, CDR1 MNHEY and CDR2 SVGEGT. The CDR3 is 15 residues long. Here the CDR3 DNA reads TGTGCCAGCAGTCAACGGACTAGCGGGCACTACGAGCAGTACTTC. It translates to CASSQRTSGHYEQYF.

In DNA form, the CDR3 reads TGTGCCAGCAGTACCTACAGGGAGAGACTGTTTTTT. As protein: CASSTYRERLFF. The chain recombines TRBV6-5 with TRBJ1-4; tentatively, D is TRBD1 (6 bases). The germline CDR1 and CDR2 sequences are MNHEY and SVGAGI. The germline V and J ends were trimmed by 5 bases and 13 bases, with 14 bases remaining between them. CDR3 length: 12 residues.

This sequence joins TRBV18 and TRBJ2-3; a weak D match, TRBD2 (6 bases). V lost 2 bases and J 1 base, leaving 13 bases between the germline ends. The CDR3 contains 16 residues. CDR1 is KGHSH, CDR2 LQKENI, per germline. The CDR3 DNA follows: TGTGCCAGCTCACCATCGATCGGGGGAGGCACAGATACGCAGTATTTT. Amino acids: CASSPSIGGGTDTQYF.

The chain combines TRBV7-2 with TRBJ1-3; D call uncertain. The length of the CDR3 is 13 residues. Trimming left V 2 bases short and J 4 bases short, with 6 bases between. Germline CDR1 SGHTA, CDR2 FQGNSA. The CDR3 DNA follows: TGTGCCAGCAGCTTAAACATAGGAAACACCATATATTTT. It specifies CASSLNIGNTIYF.

The V and J genes are TRBV12-3 or TRBV12-4 and TRBJ2-7; perhaps TRBD1 as D (6 bases). The V gene lost 6 bases and the J gene lost 7 bases, with 16 bases spanning the gap. There are 13 residues in the CDR3. The CDR3 DNA reads as TGTGCCAGCAGCCTACAGGGCTTCAGGGAGCAGTACTTC. It yields the protein CASSLQGFREQYF.

V and J are TRBV5-4 and TRBJ2-5, with TRBD1 matching 7 bases. Germline V gene lookup returns CDR1 SGHNT and CDR2 YYREEE (reference sequence). Trimming cost V 0 bases and J 4 bases; bases outside gene matches: 9. The CDR3 has 16 amino acids. In DNA form, the CDR3 reads TGTGCCAGCAGCTTGGCCACACAGGGGTTTGGAGAGACCCAGTACTTC. Protein sequence: CASSLATQGFGETQYF. Combining the CDR3 with reference TRBV5-4 and TRBJ2-5 gives the whole variable domain ETGVTQSPTHLIKTRGQQVTLRCSSQSGHNTVSWYQQALGQGPQFIFQYYREEENGRGNFPPRFSGLQFPNYSSELNVNALELDDSALYLCASSLATQGFGETQYFGPGTRLLVL.

V usage is TRBV7-9 and J usage is TRBJ2-2; D ambiguous. The length of the CDR3 is 16 residues. Germline V gene sequence: CDR1 SEHNR, CDR2 FQNEAQ (reference sequence). V was shortened by 1 base and J by 2 bases, with 11 bases between the two germline ends. Written as DNA, the CDR3 is TGTGCCAGCAGCTTAGACTTTTCCCGTAACACCGGGGAGCTGTTTTTT. Its protein product is CASSLDFSRNTGELFF. Combining the CDR3 with reference TRBV7-9 and TRBJ2-2 gives the whole variable domain DTGVSQNPRHKITKRGQNVTFRCDPISEHNRLYWYRQTLGQGPEFLTYFQNEAQLEKSRLLSDRFSAERPKGSFSTLEIQRTEQGDSAMYLCASSLDFSRNTGELFFGEGSRLTVL.

In this sample, this clone turned up a few times. The chain joins TRBV24-1 to TRBJ2-2, with a tentative D call TRBD1 (5 bases). The CDR3 extends over 15 amino acids. CDR1 is KGHDR and CDR2 is SFDVKD in the germline V gene. V lost 3 bases to trimming and J lost 6 bases, with 13 bases between them. CDR3 protein: CATSDARQGSGELFF. The CDR3 coding sequence is TGTGCCACCAGTGATGCGAGGCAGGGCTCCGGGGAGCTGTTTTTT.

This clone was counted between two and nine times. The chain recombines TRBV28 with TRBJ1-1, with D maybe TRBD1 (6 bases). Germline assignment: CDR1 MDHEN and CDR2 SYDVKM. This CDR3 region has 14 residues. V was clipped by 7 bases and J by 0 bases, with 12 bases between them. CDR3 nucleotides: TGTGCCAGCACCGCGGGGGCTCTGAACACTGAAGCTTTCTTT. It codes for CASTAGALNTEAFF. Combining the CDR3 with reference TRBV28 and TRBJ1-1 gives the whole variable domain DVKVTQSSRYLVKRTGEKVFLECVQDMDHENMFWYRQDPGLGLRLIYFSYDVKMKEKGDIPEGYSVSREKKERFSLILESASTNQTSMYLCASTAGALNTEAFFGQGTRLTVV.

The CDR3, as DNA: TGTGCCAGCAGCCAAGATCAGACTAGCGGGGGGGCAACAGATACGCAGTATTTT. Its protein product is CASSQDQTSGGATDTQYF. The genes are TRBV3-1 (or the pseudogene TRBV3-2) and TRBJ2-3, with 14 bases lining up with TRBD2. Germline trimming cut 0 bases from V and 3 bases from J; bases unmatched to any gene: 5. Per germline, CDR1 LGHDT and CDR2 YNNKEL (reference sequence). The CDR3 runs to 18 residues.

This chain connects TRBV6-6 to TRBJ1-3; 7 bases align to TRBD1. The germline V gene encodes CDR1 MNHNY and CDR2 SVGAGI (reference sequence). This CDR3 contains 15 residues. V was clipped by 4 bases and J by 2 bases; unmatched bases: 5. The DNA of the CDR3 is TGTGCCAGCAGTTCCAGGGGGAGCGCTGGAAACACCATATATTTT. Encoded protein: CASSSRGSAGNTIYF.

The chain recombines TRBV10-3 with TRBJ1-2; D is uncertain. Germline assignment: CDR1 ENHRY and CDR2 SYGVKD. CDR3 length: 16 amino acids. Trimming cost V 4 bases and J 0 bases, with 15 bases left between them. The CDR3 DNA sequence: TGTGCCATCAGTGGGGTTGAGGCGCGGGCTAACTATGGCTACACCTTC. As protein: CAISGVEARANYGYTF.

There are a few counts of this clone. The J gene is TRBJ2-5, the V gene TRBV2, with 9 bases lining up with TRBD2. The CDR3 length is 16 residues. V was pared by 9 bases and J by 1 base, with 12 bases of the junction left unmatched. The germline V gene has CDR1 SNHLY and CDR2 FYNNEI. The CDR3 here is CASPGLGSGSQETQYF. The DNA for the CDR3 is TGTGCCAGTCCTGGTCTGGGTAGCGGGAGCCAAGAGACCCAGTACTTC.